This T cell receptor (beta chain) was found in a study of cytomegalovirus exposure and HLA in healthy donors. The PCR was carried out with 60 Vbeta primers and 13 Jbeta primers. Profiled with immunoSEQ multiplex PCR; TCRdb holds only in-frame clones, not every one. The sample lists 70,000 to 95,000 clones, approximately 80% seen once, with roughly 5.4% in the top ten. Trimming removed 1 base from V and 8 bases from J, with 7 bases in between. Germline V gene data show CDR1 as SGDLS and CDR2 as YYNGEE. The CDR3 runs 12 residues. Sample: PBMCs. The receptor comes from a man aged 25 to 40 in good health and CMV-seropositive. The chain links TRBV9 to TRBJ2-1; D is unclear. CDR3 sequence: CASSVYTYEQFF. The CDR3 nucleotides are TGTGCCAGCAGCGTATATACATATGAGCAGTTCTTC.